These 18 T cell receptor beta chains came from one sample sequenced in a study of T cell clonality in common variable immunodeficiency (dated by TCRdb to between 2014 and 2016). The library came from the immunoSEQ multiplex PCR assay. Held by TCRdb, this immuneACCESS table contains in-frame sequences only and omits some clones. Under half of the omission traces to an unresolved V gene where checked; the cause of the rest is unknown. The sample counts fewer than 60,000 clones, each observed more than once. The top ten hold 2% to 2.5% of the sample. The sequencing input was peripheral blood mononuclear cells. The source of these receptors is a person aged 18 to 69 in good health.

This clone came up many times. The CDR3 end is not reached by the read, which stops 3 residues before it; the germline J gene fills it in. The rearrangement links TRBV20-1 to TRBJ2-5, with TRBD1 matching over 8 bases. V was clipped by 6 bases and J by 3 bases; unmatched bases: 6. This CDR3 has 13 amino acids. Germline assignment: CDR1 DFQATT and CDR2 SNEGSKA (reference sequence). CDR3 DNA (partial): TGCAGTGCGGAGGGACAGGCGAAAGAGACC. The encoded protein is CSAEGQAKET. The entire CDR3 protein is CSAEGQAKETQYF.

As concerns this clone: The DNA ends 3 residues before the CDR3 does, and the rest of the CDR3 is filled in from the germline J gene. This chain joins TRBV20-1 and TRBJ2-5, with a tentative D call TRBD1 (6 bases). The CDR3 spans 11 residues. CDR1 DFQATT and CDR2 SNEGSKA come from the germline V gene (reference sequence). The CDR3: CGGQFLETQYF. Incomplete CDR3 DNA: TGCGGAGGACAGTTCCTAGAGACC.

This clone was recorded many times. The sequence runs out 3 residues before the end of the CDR3; the remainder is reconstructed from the germline J gene. The V call is TRBV19, the J call TRBJ2-7; D perhaps matches TRBD1 (6 bases). The length of the CDR3 is 14 residues. Germline V gene data show CDR1 as LNHDA and CDR2 as SQIVND (reference sequence). V was shortened by 1 base and J by 1 base, with 8 bases between the two germline ends. The CDR3: CASSIGGPSYEQYF. The sequenced CDR3 bases are TGTGCCAGTAGTATAGGGGGGCCATCCTACGAG.

This clone appeared many times. The CDR3 extends 3 residues past the end of the read, so its final part is completed from the germline J gene. The chain combines TRBV19 with TRBJ1-4, with 10 bases fitting TRBD1. CDR1 LNHDA and CDR2 SQIVND come from the germline V gene (reference sequence). This CDR3 contains 15 residues. V shed 3 bases, J shed 8 bases, and the junction held 6 bases outside the gene matches. The CDR3 bases that were read are TGTGCCAGTAGTATGAGGACAGGGGGAACGGAAAAA. This gives the protein CASSMRTGGTEK. The whole CDR3 sequence is CASSMRTGGTEKLFF.

This clone was seen at least ten times. CDR3 loop: CASSFARGDTQYF. The CDR3 DNA, read in part, is TGCGCCAGCAGCTTTGCCCGCGGGGATACG. The chain carries TRBV5-1 and TRBJ2-3; the D gene is possibly TRBD2 (5 bases). The observed sequence ends 3 residues before the CDR3 terminus, with the missing tail filled in from the germline J gene. Germline V gene data show CDR1 as SGHRS and CDR2 as YFSETQ. CDR3 length: 13 amino acids. The V end was cut by 2 bases, the J end by 6 bases, with 10 bases between. Using reference TRBV5-1 and TRBJ2-3 for the parts outside the CDR3, the full variable domain is KAGVTQTPRYLIKTRGQQVTLSCSPISGHRSVSWYQQTPGQGLQFLFEYFSETQRNKGNFPGRFSGRQFSNSRSEMNVSTLELGDSALYLCASSFARGDTQYFGPGTRLTVL.

This clone was counted at least ten times. The sequenced part of the CDR3 DNA is TGCGCCAGCAGCTTGCAGGGCACAAACACTGAA. Translated: CASSLQGTNTE. From start to end, the CDR3 is CASSLQGTNTEAFF. V usage is TRBV5-1 and J usage is TRBJ1-1; D possibly corresponds to TRBD1 (5 bases). With the read ending 3 residues before the CDR3 end, the germline J gene is used to fill in that end. Trimming took 1 base from V and 2 from J, leaving 9 bases between them. Germline CDR1 is SGHRS and CDR2 is YFSETQ. The CDR3 runs 14 residues.

This clone was recorded at least ten times. The read stops 3 residues short of the end of the CDR3; the missing end is completed from the germline J gene. J is TRBJ1-2 and V is TRBV7-9; 11 nucleotides match TRBD1. The V segment lost 0 bases and the J segment 6 bases; nucleotides outside the gene matches: 0. The CDR3 is 14 amino acids. Germline-derived CDR1 and CDR2 are SEHNR and FQNEAQ (reference sequence). CDR3 DNA, as far as it was read: TGTGCCAGCAGCTTAGCGGGACAGGGGGATGGC. It specifies CASSLAGQGDG. The whole CDR3 reads CASSLAGQGDGYTF.

As for this clone: Read sequence stops 3 residues before the CDR3 end, and the germline J gene provides the missing end. The J gene is TRBJ2-7, the V gene TRBV5-1, with 10 bases fitting TRBD1. The CDR3 contains 16 residues. CDR1 and CDR2 from the germline V gene are SGHRS and YFSETQ. The junction had 5 bases not matched to a gene; V was cut back by 0 bases and J by 2 bases. The sequenced CDR3 bases are TGCGCCAGCAGCTTGGAGCTTGGGACAGGGGCCTACGAG. Its translation: CASSLELGTGAYE. The entire CDR3 protein reads CASSLELGTGAYEQYF.

Comments on this clone: The read falls 3 residues short of the CDR3 end, and the missing part is taken from the germline J gene. The V and J genes are TRBV7-9 and TRBJ1-2, with D unresolved. The CDR3 is made up of 13 amino acids. Germline CDR1 and CDR2: SEHNR and FQNEAQ (reference sequence). V was clipped by 1 base and J by 6 bases, with 9 bases between them. The sequenced CDR3 bases are TGTGCCAGCAGCTTAGGATTGGCAGATGGC. It specifies CASSLGLADG. The whole CDR3 protein reads CASSLGLADGYTF.

This clone came up a few times. Sequencing ends 3 residues short of the CDR3 end; the germline J gene provides the rest. This chain connects TRBV19 to TRBJ1-5, with 8 bases fitting TRBD1. CDR3 length: 15 residues. The germline V gene encodes CDR1 LNHDA and CDR2 SQIVND (reference sequence). Losses at the gene ends were 5 bases for V and 1 base for J; bases not matched to a gene: 4. CDR3 amino acids: CASSPGQGSNQPQHF. Partial CDR3 DNA: TGTGCCAGTAGTCCAGGACAGGGCAGCAATCAGCCC.

This clone was seen repeatedly, ten times or more. The read is 3 residues too short to cover the CDR3 end, so that end is filled in from the germline J gene. This chain links TRBV12-3 or TRBV12-4 with TRBJ2-1; D not resolved. The V and J ends lost 4 bases and 7 bases respectively, with 8 bases between them. The CDR3 length is 12 residues. CDR3 bases read: TGTGCCAGCAGTTCCCGGTGGAATGAG. Amino acids: CASSSRWNE. The complete CDR3 sequence is CASSSRWNEQFF.

This clone occurred many times. From the germline J gene comes the end of the CDR3, since the read stops 3 residues before it. The chain couples TRBV19 to TRBJ1-6, with D unclear. The CDR3 is 12 amino acids. V shed 6 bases and J shed 7 bases, with 7 bases lying between them. CDR1 and CDR2 from the germline V gene are LNHDA and SQIVND (reference sequence). CDR3 bases read: TGTGCCAGTAGCACTTTGAATTCACCC. Translating it yields CASSTLNSP. The CDR3, in full, reads CASSTLNSPLHF.

This clone is medium-sized. The sequence runs out 3 residues before the end of the CDR3; the remainder is reconstructed from the germline J gene. The chain recombines TRBV30 with TRBJ2-3; D is unresolved. The germline V gene encodes CDR1 GTSNPN and CDR2 SVGIG (reference sequence). The CDR3 sequence is 15 residues long. Trimming stripped 0 bases from V and 2 bases from J, with 12 bases between. The CDR3 sequence: CAWSVQGLDTDTQYF. CDR3 bases read: TGTGCCTGGAGTGTACAAGGGTTAGACACAGATACG.

At least ten counts were recorded for this clone. The DNA ends 3 residues before the CDR3 does, and the rest of the CDR3 is filled in from the germline J gene. The rearrangement links TRBV2 to TRBJ1-4, with a tentative D call TRBD1 (6 bases). The CDR3 is 15 amino acids. Trimming shortened V by 4 bases and J by 5 bases, and 14 bases separated the two germline ends. Germline CDR1 and CDR2: SNHLY and FYNNEI. CDR3 loop: CASSAWRGANEKLFF. The covered CDR3 bases are TGTGCCAGCAGTGCTTGGCGGGGGGCCAATGAAAAA.

The chain's CDR3 is CASSLRASTEAFF. Incomplete CDR3 DNA: TGTGCCAGTAGCCTCCGCGCGAGCACTGAA. This sequence joins TRBV19 and TRBJ1-1; D unclear. The observed sequence ends 3 residues before the CDR3 terminus, with the missing tail filled in from the germline J gene. The CDR3 consists of 13 residues. Germline V gives CDR1 LNHDA, CDR2 SQIVND (reference sequence). The germline V and J ends were trimmed by 6 bases and 4 bases, with 12 bases remaining between them.

This clone was seen ten or more times. The read ends 3 residues shy of where the CDR3 ends; the end is completed using the germline J gene. The J gene is TRBJ2-2, the V gene TRBV7-3, with unresolved D. Germline V gives CDR1 SGHTA, CDR2 FQGTGA. Trimming stripped 5 bases from V and 4 bases from J, with 17 bases between. There are 16 residues in the CDR3. The CDR3 here is CASSPSSSGSTGELFF. The CDR3 DNA, read in part, is TGTGCCAGCAGCCCGAGTTCCTCAGGTTCCACCGGGGAG.

This clone appeared many times. Partial CDR3 DNA: TGTGCCAGCAGCTTAATCCCGGTTGCCTACAATGAG. Protein sequence: CASSLIPVAYNE. The entire CDR3 sequence reads CASSLIPVAYNEQFF. The chain couples TRBV7-3 to TRBJ2-1; D is undetermined. The sequenced fragment ends 3 residues before the CDR3 boundary, so the rest is inferred from the germline J gene. CDR3 length: 15 amino acids. Germline V lookup: CDR1 SGHTA, CDR2 FQGTGA. Trimming took off 1 base at V and 2 bases at J, with 9 bases between the two ends.

To note about this clone: The CDR3 end falls 3 residues outside the read, so it is completed with the germline J gene. The rearrangement links TRBV11-2 to TRBJ2-7, with D possibly called TRBD1 or TRBD2 (5 bases each). Germline lookup yields CDR1 SGHAT and CDR2 FQNNGV. Trimming took 2 bases from V and 5 from J, leaving 13 bases between them. The CDR3 spans 14 residues. CDR3 sequence reads: CASSLFFEGNEQYF. The CDR3 DNA, read in part, is TGTGCCAGCAGCTTATTTTTTGAGGGGAACGAG.